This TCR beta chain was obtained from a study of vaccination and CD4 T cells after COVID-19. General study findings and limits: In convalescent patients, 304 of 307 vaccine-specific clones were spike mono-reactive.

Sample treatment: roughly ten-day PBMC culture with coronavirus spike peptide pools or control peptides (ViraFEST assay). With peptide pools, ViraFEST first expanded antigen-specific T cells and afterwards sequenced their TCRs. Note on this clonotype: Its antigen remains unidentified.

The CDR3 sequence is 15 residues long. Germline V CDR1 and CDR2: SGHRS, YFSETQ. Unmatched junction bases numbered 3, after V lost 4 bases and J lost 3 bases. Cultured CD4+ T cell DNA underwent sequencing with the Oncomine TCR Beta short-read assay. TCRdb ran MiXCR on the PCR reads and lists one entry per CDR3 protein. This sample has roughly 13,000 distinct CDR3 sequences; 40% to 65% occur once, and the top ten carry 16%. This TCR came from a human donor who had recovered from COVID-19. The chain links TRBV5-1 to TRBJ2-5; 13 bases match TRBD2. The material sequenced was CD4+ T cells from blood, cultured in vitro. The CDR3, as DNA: TGCGCCAGCAGCGCAGGACTAGCGGGAGAAGAGACCCAGTACTTC. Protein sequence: CASSAGLAGEETQYF. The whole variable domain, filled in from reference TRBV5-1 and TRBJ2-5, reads KAGVTQTPRYLIKTRGQQVTLSCSPISGHRSVSWYQQTPGQGLQFLFEYFSETQRNKGNFPGRFSGRQFSNSRSEMNVSTLELGDSALYLCASSAGLAGEETQYFGPGTRLLVL.